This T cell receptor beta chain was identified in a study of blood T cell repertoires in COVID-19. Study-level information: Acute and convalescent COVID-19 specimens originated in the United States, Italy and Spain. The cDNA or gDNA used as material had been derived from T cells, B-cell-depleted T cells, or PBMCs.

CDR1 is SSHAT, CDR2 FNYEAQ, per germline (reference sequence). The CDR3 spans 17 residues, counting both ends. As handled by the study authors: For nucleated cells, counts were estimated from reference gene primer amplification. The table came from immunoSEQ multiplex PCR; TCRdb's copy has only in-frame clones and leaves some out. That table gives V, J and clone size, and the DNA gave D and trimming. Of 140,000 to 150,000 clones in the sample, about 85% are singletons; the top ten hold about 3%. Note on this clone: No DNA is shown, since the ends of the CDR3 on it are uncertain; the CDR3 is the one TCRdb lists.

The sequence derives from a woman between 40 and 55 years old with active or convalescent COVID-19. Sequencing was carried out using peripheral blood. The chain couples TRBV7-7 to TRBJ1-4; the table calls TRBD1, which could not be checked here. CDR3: CASSLMIWYSCNEKLFF.